Below, 24 T cell receptor beta chains from the same sample are listed, as sequenced in a study of CXCR3-negative and CXCR3-positive naive CD8 T cells. Study-wide results and limits: CXCR3-positive naive cells carried more hydrophobic TRB CDR3s than CXCR3-negative ones.

No cognate antigen is known for these TCRs. Through 5' RACE with UMI labels, the TRB cDNA libraries were prepared. Following a re-call of the 5' RACE reads, TCRdb has one entry per CDR3 protein and lacks DNA. The sample totals over 100,000 distinct CDR3 sequences. Sequences were obtained from naive CXCR3+ CD8+ T cells from blood. The subset denotes: CD45RO-CCR7+CD27+CD95- naive CD8+ T cells expressing CXCR3 (TNR3+). These TCRs come from a human donor in good health. Some clones in this sample may be carry-over from other donors' samples.

The chain employs TRBV7-2 and TRBJ2-3; TCRdb selects TRBD2, and the lack of DNA leaves this call unchecked. The V gene's germline CDR1 is SGHTA and CDR2 FQGNSA. This CDR3 spans 15 amino acids. The CDR3 sequence is CASSPLGSGGDTQYF.

This chain links TRBV13 with TRBJ2-1; TCRdb lists TRBD2, though no DNA is available to test this call. This CDR3 comprises 15 residues. CDR1 and CDR2 (germline): PRHDT, FYEKMQ (reference sequence). CDR3 in amino acids: CASSFVSASYNEQFF.

The chain joins TRBV7-6 to TRBJ2-1; TCRdb proposes TRBD1, but this gene call is untestable without DNA. The CDR3 sequence is 15 residues long. Germline V gives CDR1 SGHVS, CDR2 FNYEAQ. The CDR3 reads CASSSPRGTYNEQFF.

The chain uses TRBV29-1 and TRBJ2-3. Germline CDR1 SQVTM, CDR2 ANQGSEA. The CDR3 has 13 residues. The CDR3 protein is CSVEDGVGDTQYF.

The chain employs TRBV12-3 or TRBV12-4 and TRBJ2-7. This CDR3 spans 11 amino acids. CDR3 amino acids: CASSFENEQYF.

The rearrangement uses TRBV15 and TRBJ1-1; TCRdb calls TRBD1, which cannot be checked without DNA. The CDR3 length is 18 residues. CDR1 and CDR2 (germline): LNHNV, YYDKDF (reference sequence). CDR3 in amino acids: CATSRRGTGGGMNTEAFF.

The chain links TRBV9 to TRBJ1-2; TCRdb outputs TRBD1, but without DNA this stays unchecked. CDR3 length equals 15 residues. Germline CDR1 SGDLS, CDR2 YYNGEE. The CDR3 protein is CASSPGTGDIQGYTF.

V and J are TRBV7-9 and TRBJ2-3; TCRdb designates TRBD1, a call that cannot be tested without DNA. The V gene's germline CDR1 is SEHNR and CDR2 FQNEAQ (reference sequence). The CDR3 has 17 amino acids. Here the CDR3 reads CASSSVQGGGSTDTQYF.

J is TRBJ2-3 and V is TRBV7-9; there is no DNA to check the TCRdb D call of TRBD1. Germline V lookup: CDR1 SEHNR, CDR2 FQNEAQ (reference sequence). The CDR3 sequence is 17 residues long. CDR3 sequence reads: CASSEQGPPDPPDTQYF.

The chain links TRBV28 to TRBJ2-7; TCRdb reports TRBD1, a call that lacks DNA to check it against. Germline CDR1 and CDR2: MDHEN and SYDVKM. The CDR3 is 16 residues long. The CDR3 protein is CASSLGQHASSYEQYF.

V usage is TRBV5-6 and J usage is TRBJ2-2; with no DNA, the TCRdb D assignment of TRBD1 cannot be verified. The CDR3 consists of 13 residues. CDR1 is SGHDT, CDR2 YYEEEE, per germline. Here the CDR3 reads CASSLERDRELFF.

This sequence joins TRBV7-9 and TRBJ2-2; the D call from TCRdb, TRBD2, cannot be confirmed without DNA. The CDR3 length is 16 residues. CDR1 and CDR2 (germline): SEHNR, FQNEAQ (reference sequence). The CDR3 sequence: CASRGLATSNTGELFF.

The CDR3 spells CSARPPGQGVTQYF. This chain links TRBV20-1 with TRBJ2-5; TCRdb returns TRBD1, unconfirmable since there is no DNA. This CDR3 is built from 14 residues. Germline V CDR1 and CDR2: DFQATT, SNEGSKA (reference sequence).

This chain's CDR3 is CASSQGGKQETQYF. The genes are TRBV14 and TRBJ2-5; TCRdb's D call, TRBD2, is unchecked because there is no DNA. The length of the CDR3 is 14 residues. The germline gives CDR1 SGHDN, CDR2 FVKESK.

The chain uses TRBV12-3 or TRBV12-4 and TRBJ2-3; TCRdb names TRBD2, which stays unverified in the absence of DNA. The length of the CDR3 is 16 residues. CDR3 region: CASPPATSGRGDTQYF.

This sequence joins TRBV9 and TRBJ2-1; TCRdb proposes TRBD1, but this gene call is untestable without DNA. Germline V gene lookup returns CDR1 SGDLS and CDR2 YYNGEE. The CDR3 is made up of 16 amino acids. The CDR3 is CASSARGQGANNEQFF.

The CDR3 is CASSRKTVTGTEAFF. The chain joins TRBV5-4 to TRBJ1-1; TCRdb calls TRBD1, which cannot be checked without DNA. Looked up from germline, CDR1 is SGHNT and CDR2 is YYREEE (reference sequence). The CDR3 length is 15 residues. Full variable domain (remainder filled in from reference TRBV5-4 and TRBJ1-1): ETGVTQSPTHLIKTRGQQVTLRCSSQSGHNTVSWYQQALGQGPQFIFQYYREEENGRGNFPPRFSGLQFPNYSSELNVNALELDDSALYLCASSRKTVTGTEAFFGQGTRLTVV.

Here the CDR3 reads CASQVSAAMQETQYF. This chain links TRBV2 with TRBJ2-5. The CDR3 extends over 15 amino acids. Germline V lookup: CDR1 SNHLY, CDR2 FYNNEI.

This rearrangement joins TRBV6-2 or TRBV6-3 to TRBJ2-1. This CDR3 comprises 13 residues. Germline CDR1 and CDR2: MNHEY and SVGEGT. The CDR3 sequence is CASSYSLGNEQFF.

The chain employs TRBV2 and TRBJ2-1; there is no DNA to check the TCRdb D call of TRBD2. This CDR3 spans 18 amino acids. CDR1 is SNHLY, CDR2 FYNNEI, per germline. CDR3 sequence reads: CASSERGLRTSSYNEQFF.

This chain links TRBV14 with TRBJ2-1; TCRdb designates TRBD2, a call that cannot be tested without DNA. The CDR3 has 16 amino acids. Per the germline V gene, CDR1 is SGHDN and CDR2 is FVKESK. CDR3 protein: CASSQRLAEPYNEQFF.

J is TRBJ2-2 and V is TRBV4-3; without DNA, the TCRdb call of TRBD2 cannot be checked. The CDR3 length is 16 residues. CDR1 is LGHNA, CDR2 YSLEER, per germline. CDR3 amino acids: CASSQSQLASSGELFF.

The V and J genes are TRBV29-1 and TRBJ2-1; the TCRdb D gene call, TRBD1, has no DNA to confirm it. Germline V gives CDR1 SQVTM, CDR2 ANQGSEA. This CDR3 contains 14 residues. CDR3 region: CSVEGGPSYNEQFF.

This chain connects TRBV12-3 or TRBV12-4 to TRBJ2-1; no DNA is available, so the TRBD2 call from TCRdb remains unchecked. This CDR3 is 15 amino acids long. CDR3 loop: CASSLGTSIYNEQFF.